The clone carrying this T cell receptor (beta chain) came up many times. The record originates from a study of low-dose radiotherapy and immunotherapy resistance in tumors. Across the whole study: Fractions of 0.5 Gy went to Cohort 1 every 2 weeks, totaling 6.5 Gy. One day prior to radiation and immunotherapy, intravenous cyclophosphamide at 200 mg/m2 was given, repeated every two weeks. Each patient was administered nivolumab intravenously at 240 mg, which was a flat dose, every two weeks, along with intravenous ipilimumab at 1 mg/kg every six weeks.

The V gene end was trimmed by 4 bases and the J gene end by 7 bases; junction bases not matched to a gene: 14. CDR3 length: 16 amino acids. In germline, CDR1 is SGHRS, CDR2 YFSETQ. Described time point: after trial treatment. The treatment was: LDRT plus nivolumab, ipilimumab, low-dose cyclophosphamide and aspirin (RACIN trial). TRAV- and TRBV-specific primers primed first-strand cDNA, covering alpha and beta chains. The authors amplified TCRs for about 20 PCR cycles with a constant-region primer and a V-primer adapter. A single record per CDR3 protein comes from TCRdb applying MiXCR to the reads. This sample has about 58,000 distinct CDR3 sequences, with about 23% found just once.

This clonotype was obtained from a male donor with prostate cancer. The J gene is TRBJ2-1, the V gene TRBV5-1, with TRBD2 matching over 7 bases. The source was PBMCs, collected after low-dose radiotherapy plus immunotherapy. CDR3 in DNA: TGCGCCAGCAGCCTGGAGTCGGCGGGAGTCGGTAATGAGCAGTTCTTC. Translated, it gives CASSLESAGVGNEQFF.